This T cell receptor beta chain was profiled in a study of Graves' ophthalmopathy and Graves' hyperthyroidism. This clonotype has at least ten counts. What it recognizes is unknown. Investigators amplified TCR beta CDR3 regions from RNA transcripts. First-round RT-PCR employed HTBI primers, with a second-round multiplex PCR after it. One entry per CDR3 protein results from TCRdb running MiXCR on the multiplex PCR reads. The sample has roughly 480,000 distinct CDR3 sequences, under 15% seen once. Study findings and constraints: The model predicted progression of ophthalmopathy with a sensitivity of roughly 71%, and its specificity was approximately 77%.

CDR1 MNHEY and CDR2 SMNVEV come from the germline V gene (reference sequence). This CDR3 has 16 amino acids. V dropped 5 bases and J dropped 4; count of bases not matched to a gene: 9. The material sequenced was blood. The source is a woman aged 25 to 39 with Graves' ophthalmopathy. V usage is TRBV27 and J usage is TRBJ2-2, with 8 bases lining up with TRBD2. The CDR3 region is CASSPFSGGTTGELFF. CDR3 bases: TGTGCCAGCAGTCCCTTTTCGGGAGGGACCACCGGGGAGCTGTTTTTT.